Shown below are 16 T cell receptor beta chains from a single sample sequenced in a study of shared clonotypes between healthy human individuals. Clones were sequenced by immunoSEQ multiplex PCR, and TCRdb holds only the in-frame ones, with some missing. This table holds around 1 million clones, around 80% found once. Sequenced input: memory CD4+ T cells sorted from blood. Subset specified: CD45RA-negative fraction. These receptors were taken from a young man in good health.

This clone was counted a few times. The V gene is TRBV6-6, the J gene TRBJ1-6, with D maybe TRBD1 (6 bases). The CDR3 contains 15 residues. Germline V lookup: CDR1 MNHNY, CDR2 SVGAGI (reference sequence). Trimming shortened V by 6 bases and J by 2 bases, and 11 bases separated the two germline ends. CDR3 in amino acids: CASSLGAAYNSPLHF. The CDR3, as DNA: TGTGCCAGCAGCCTGGGGGCGGCCTATAATTCACCCCTCCACTTT.

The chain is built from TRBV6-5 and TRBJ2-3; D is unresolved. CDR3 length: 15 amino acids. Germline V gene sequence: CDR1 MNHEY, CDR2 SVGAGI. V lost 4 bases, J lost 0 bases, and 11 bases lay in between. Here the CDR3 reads CASSSLVTSTDTQYF. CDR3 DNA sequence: TGTGCCAGCAGTTCCCTCGTGACTAGCACAGATACGCAGTATTTT.

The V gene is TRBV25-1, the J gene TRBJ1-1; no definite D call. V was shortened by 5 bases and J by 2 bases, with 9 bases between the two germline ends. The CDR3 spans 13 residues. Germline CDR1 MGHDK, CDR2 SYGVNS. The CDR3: CASSSLINTEAFF. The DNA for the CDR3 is TGTGCCAGCAGTTCTTTAATTAACACTGAAGCTTTCTTT.

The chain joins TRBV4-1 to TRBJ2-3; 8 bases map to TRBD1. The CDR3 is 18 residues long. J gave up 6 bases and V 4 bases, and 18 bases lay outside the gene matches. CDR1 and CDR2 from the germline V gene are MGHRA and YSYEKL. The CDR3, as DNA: TGCGCCAGCAGCCGAGAGCCTAACAGACAGGGGAGTTTGGATACGCAGTATTTT. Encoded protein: CASSREPNRQGSLDTQYF.

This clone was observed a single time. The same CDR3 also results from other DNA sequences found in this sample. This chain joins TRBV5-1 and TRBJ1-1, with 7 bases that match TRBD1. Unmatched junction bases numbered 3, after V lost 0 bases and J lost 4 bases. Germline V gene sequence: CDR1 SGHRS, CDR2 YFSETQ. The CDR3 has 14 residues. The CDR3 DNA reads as TGCGCCAGCAGCTTGGCAGGGGGTGGCACTGAAGCTTTCTTT. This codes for CASSLAGGGTEAFF.

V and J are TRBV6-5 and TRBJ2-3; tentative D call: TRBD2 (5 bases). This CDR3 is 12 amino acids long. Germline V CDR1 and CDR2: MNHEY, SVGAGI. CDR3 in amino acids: CTSGSTTDTQYF. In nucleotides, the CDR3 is TGTACGTCGGGATCTACCACAGATACGCAGTATTTT.

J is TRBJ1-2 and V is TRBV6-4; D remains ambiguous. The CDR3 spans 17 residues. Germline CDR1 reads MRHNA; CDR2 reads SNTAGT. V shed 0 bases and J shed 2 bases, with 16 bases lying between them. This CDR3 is CASSDSRRQEGNYGYTF. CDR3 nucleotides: TGTGCCAGCAGTGACTCTAGGCGGCAGGAAGGAAACTATGGCTACACCTTC.

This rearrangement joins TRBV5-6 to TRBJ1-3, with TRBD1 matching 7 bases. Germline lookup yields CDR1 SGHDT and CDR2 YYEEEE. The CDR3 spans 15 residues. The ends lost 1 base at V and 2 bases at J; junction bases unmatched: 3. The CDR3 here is CASSLTGTAGNTIYF. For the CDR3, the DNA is TGTGCCAGCAGCTTGACTGGGACAGCTGGAAACACCATATATTTT.

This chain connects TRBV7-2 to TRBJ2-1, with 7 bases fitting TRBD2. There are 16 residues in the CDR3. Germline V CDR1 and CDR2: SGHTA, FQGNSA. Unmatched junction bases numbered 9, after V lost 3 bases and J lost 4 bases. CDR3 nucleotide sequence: TGTGCCAGCAGCTTCTCCCCGGCGGGAGCGTACAATGAGCAGTTCTTC. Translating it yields CASSFSPAGAYNEQFF.

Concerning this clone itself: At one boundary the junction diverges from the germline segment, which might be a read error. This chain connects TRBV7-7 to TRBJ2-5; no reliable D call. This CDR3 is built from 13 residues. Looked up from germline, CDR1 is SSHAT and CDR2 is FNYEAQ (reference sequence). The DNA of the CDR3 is TGTGCTAGCAGCTTAGAACGCTGGGAGACCCAGTACTTC. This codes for CASSLERWETQYF.

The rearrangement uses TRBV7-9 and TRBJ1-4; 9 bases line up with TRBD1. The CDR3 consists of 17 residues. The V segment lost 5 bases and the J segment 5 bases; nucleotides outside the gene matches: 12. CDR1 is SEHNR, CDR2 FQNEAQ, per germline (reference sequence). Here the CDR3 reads CASSPSGQGLANEKLFF. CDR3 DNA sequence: TGTGCCAGCAGCCCGTCGGGACAGGGTCTAGCAAATGAAAAACTGTTTTTT.

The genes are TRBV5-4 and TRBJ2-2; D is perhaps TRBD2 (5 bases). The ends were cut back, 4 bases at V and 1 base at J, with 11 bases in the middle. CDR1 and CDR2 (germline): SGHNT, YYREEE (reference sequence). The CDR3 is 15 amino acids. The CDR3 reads CASSPQRVNTGELFF. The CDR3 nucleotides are TGTGCCAGCAGCCCGCAGAGGGTGAACACCGGGGAGCTGTTTTTT.

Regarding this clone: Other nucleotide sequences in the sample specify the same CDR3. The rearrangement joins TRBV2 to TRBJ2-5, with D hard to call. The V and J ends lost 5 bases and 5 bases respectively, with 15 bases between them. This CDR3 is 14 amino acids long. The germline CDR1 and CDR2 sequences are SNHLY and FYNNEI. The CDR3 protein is CASSPLTGGETQYF. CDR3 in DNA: TGTGCCAGCAGTCCCTTGACGGGTGGGGAGACCCAGTACTTC.

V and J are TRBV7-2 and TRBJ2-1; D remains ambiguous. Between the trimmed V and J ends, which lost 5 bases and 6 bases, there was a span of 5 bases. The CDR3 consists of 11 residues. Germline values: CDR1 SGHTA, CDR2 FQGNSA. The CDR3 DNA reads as TGTGCCAGCAGCCCGGGCAATGAGCAGTTCTTC. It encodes CASSPGNEQFF.

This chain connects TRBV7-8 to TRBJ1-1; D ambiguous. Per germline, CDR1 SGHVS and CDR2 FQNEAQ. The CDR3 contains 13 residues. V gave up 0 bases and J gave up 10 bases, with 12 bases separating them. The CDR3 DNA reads TGTGCCAGCAGCTTAGCGGAGCCCCATGTAGCTTTCTTT. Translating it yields CASSLAEPHVAFF.

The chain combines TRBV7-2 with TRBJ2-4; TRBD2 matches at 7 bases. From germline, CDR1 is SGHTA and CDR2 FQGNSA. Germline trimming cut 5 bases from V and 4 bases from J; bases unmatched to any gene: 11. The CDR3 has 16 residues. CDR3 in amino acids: CASSLLTGGGKNIQYF. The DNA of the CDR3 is TGTGCCAGCAGCCTACTAACGGGGGGAGGAAAAAACATTCAGTACTTC. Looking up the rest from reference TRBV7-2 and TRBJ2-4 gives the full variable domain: GAGVSQSPSNKVTEKGKDVELRCDPISGHTALYWYRQSLGQGLEFLIYFQGNSAPDKSGLPSDRFSAERTGGSVSTLTIQRTQQEDSAVYLCASSLLTGGGKNIQYFGAGTRLSVL.